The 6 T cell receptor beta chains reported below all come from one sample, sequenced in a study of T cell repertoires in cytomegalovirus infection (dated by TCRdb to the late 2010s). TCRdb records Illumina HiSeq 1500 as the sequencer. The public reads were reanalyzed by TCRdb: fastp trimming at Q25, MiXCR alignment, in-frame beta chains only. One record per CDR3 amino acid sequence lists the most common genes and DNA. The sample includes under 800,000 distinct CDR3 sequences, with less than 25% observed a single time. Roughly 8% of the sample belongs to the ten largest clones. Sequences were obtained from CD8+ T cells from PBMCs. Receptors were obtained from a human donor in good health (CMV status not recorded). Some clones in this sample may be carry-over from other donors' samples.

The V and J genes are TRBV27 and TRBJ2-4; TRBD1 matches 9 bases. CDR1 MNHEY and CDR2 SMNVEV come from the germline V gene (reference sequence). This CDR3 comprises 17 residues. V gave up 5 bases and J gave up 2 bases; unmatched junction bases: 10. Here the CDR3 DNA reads TGTGCCAGCAGTGGGGACAGGGTAGGGATAACCAAAAACATTCAGTACTTC. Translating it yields CASSGDRVGITKNIQYF.

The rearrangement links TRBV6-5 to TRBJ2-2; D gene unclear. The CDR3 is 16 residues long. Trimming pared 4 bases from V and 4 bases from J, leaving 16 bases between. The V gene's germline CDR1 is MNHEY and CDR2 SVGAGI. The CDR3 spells CASSSSLDRRTGELFF. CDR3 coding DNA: TGTGCCAGCAGTTCATCACTGGACCGGCGCACCGGGGAGCTGTTTTTT.

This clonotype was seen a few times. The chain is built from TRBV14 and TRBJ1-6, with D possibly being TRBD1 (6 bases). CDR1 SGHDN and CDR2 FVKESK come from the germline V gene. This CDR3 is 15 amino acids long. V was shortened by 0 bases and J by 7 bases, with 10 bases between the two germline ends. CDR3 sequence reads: CASSQEGHRNSPLHF. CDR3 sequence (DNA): TGTGCCAGCAGCCAAGAGGGACACCGCAATTCACCCCTCCACTTT.

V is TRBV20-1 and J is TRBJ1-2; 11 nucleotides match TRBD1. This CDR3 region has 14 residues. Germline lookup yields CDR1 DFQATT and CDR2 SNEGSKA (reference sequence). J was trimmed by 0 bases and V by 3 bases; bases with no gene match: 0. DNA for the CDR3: TGCAGTGCTAGGGGACAGGGGGCTAACTATGGCTACACCTTC. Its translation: CSARGQGANYGYTF.

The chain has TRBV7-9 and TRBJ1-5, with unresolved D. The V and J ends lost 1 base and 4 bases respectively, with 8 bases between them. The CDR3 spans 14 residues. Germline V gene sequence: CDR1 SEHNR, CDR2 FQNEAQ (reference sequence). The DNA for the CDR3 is TGTGCCAGCAGCTTAGTCGAGAAGAATCAGCCCCAGCATTTT. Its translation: CASSLVEKNQPQHF.

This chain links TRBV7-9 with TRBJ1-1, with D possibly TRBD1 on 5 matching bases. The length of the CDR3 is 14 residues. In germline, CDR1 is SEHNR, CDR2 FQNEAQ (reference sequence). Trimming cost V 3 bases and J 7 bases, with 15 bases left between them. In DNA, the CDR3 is TGTGCCAGCAGCTTTCCCGGGACTGGATATGAAGCTTTCTTT. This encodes CASSFPGTGYEAFF.